This record covers a single TCR beta chain. Its specificity is unknown. This entry comes from a study of long-term antiretroviral therapy in people with HIV. Whole-study results and caveats: HIV repertoires had narrower CDR3 length ranges than controls. At every time point, clones expanded before ART dominated the repertoire.

Survey-level resolution applied to immunoSEQ assay v3.0. Clones were read by immunoSEQ multiplex PCR, and TCRdb kept only the in-frame ones, dropping some. Of roughly 12,000 clones in the sample, 79% were seen once. The sample in question was unsorted PBMCs, obtained 0.8 years before starting antiretroviral therapy. This TCR was recovered from a woman aged 40 to 50 with HIV.

Here the CDR3 DNA reads TGTGCCAGCAGTAACCGGGACACCCGGGACGAGCAGTACTTC. Amino acid sequence: CASSNRDTRDEQYF. V usage is TRBV6-5 and J usage is TRBJ2-7; a possible D gene is TRBD1 (6 bases). Germline CDR1 reads MNHEY; CDR2 reads SVGAGI. V was shortened by 5 bases and J by 5 bases, with 16 bases between the two germline ends. The CDR3 consists of 14 residues.